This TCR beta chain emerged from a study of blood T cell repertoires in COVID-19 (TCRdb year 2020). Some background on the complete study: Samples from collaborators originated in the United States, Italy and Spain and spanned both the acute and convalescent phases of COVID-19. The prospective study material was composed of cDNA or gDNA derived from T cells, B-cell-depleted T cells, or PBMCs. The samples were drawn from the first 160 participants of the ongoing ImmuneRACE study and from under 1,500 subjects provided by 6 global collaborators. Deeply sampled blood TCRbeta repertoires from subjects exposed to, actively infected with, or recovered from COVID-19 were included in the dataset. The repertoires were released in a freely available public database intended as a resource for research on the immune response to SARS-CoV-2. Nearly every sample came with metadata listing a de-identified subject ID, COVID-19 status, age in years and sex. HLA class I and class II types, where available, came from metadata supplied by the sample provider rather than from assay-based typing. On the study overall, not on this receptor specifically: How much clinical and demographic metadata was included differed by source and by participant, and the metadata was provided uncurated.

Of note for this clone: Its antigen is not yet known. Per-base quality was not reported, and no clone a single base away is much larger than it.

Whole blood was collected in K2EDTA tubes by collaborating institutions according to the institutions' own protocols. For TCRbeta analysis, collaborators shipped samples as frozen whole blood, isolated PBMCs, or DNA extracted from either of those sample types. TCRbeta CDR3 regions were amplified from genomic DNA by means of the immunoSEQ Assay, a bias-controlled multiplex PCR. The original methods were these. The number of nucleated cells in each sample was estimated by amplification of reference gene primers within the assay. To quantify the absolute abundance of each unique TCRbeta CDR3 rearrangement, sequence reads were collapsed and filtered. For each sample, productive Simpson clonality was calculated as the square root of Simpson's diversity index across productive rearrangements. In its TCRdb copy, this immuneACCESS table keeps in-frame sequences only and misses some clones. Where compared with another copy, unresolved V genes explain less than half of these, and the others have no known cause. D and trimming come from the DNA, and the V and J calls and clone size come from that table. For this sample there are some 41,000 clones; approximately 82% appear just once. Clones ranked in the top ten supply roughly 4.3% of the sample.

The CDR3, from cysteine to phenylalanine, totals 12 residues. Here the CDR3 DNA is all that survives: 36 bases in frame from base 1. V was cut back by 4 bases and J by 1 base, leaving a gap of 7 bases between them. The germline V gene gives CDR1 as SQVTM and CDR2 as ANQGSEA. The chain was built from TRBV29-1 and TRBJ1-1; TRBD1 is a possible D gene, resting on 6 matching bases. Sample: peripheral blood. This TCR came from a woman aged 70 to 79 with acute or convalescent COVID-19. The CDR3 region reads CSVATGNTEAFF. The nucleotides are TGCAGCGTTGCGACAGGGAACACTGAAGCTTTCTTT.